This T cell receptor (beta chain) was captured in a study of OX40 agonist ivuxolimab in advanced cancers. About the study: An anti-OX40 (CD134) antibody with agonistic activity, ivuxolimab, was administered to patients. Eligibility admitted prior anti-PD-1, anti-PD-L1 or anti-CTLA-4 therapy; 40% to 50% had some.

This CDR3 has 12 amino acids. Looked up from germline, CDR1 is SEHNR and CDR2 is FQNEAQ (reference sequence). This clone is a singleton in its sample. Germline and junction disagree at one end, which may indicate a read error. Systemic immunosuppression or a history of autoimmune disease excluded patients. Samples were taken at baseline and on day 1 of cycles 4 and 7. Assay used: immunoSEQ multiplex PCR; TCRdb lists only in-frame clones, some missing. The sample holds tens of thousands of clones; around 87% are singletons and the top ten take about 0.94%. The source is an adult with an advanced solid tumor such as melanoma, head and neck, liver or kidney cancer. The specimen comprised CD4+ or CD8+ T cells sorted from blood, sampled in a trial of the OX40 agonist ivuxolimab. V usage is TRBV7-9 and J usage is TRBJ2-5, with D unclear. CDR3 DNA: TGTGTCAGCAGCTTAGTTTCGGAGACCCAGTACTTC. The encoded protein is CVSSLVSETQYF. The whole variable domain, filled in from reference TRBV7-9 and TRBJ2-5, reads DTGVSQNPRHKITKRGQNVTFRCDPISEHNRLYWYRQTLGQGPEFLTYFQNEAQLEKSRLLSDRFSAERPKGSFSTLEIQRTEQGDSAMYLCVSSLVSETQYFGPGTRLLVL.